The 12 T cell receptor beta chains given below trace back to one sample, sequenced in a study of OX40 agonist ivuxolimab in advanced cancers. Profiled with immunoSEQ multiplex PCR; TCRdb holds only in-frame clones, not every one. The table lists roughly 46,000 clones, about four fifths of them singletons. The sample here was CD4+ or CD8+ T cells sorted from blood, taken in a trial of the OX40 agonist ivuxolimab. The receptors originated from an adult with an advanced solid tumor such as melanoma, head and neck, liver or kidney cancer.

The chain links TRBV5-1 to TRBJ1-4; D might be TRBD1 (5 bases). Trimming pared 0 bases from V and 3 bases from J, leaving 9 bases between. CDR1 is SGHRS and CDR2 is YFSETQ in the germline V gene. CDR3 length equals 15 residues. CDR3 sequence reads: CASSLEGGANEKLFF. CDR3 bases: TGCGCCAGCAGCTTGGAGGGAGGGGCTAATGAAAAACTGTTTTTT.

The rearrangement joins TRBV5-6 to TRBJ2-7, with 8 bases that match TRBD2. The CDR3 covers 15 residues. The germline V gene encodes CDR1 SGHDT and CDR2 YYEEEE. V lost 4 bases, J lost 4 bases, and 10 bases stayed unmatched. In DNA form, the CDR3 reads TGTGCCAGCAGCCGCGGGGCGGGGGGCAGATACGAGCAGTACTTC. Its protein product is CASSRGAGGRYEQYF.

J is TRBJ1-1 and V is TRBV19; D gene ambiguous. Germline values: CDR1 LNHDA, CDR2 SQIVND (reference sequence). CDR3 length: 14 residues. Trimming removed 3 bases from V and 0 bases from J, with 8 bases in between. The CDR3 DNA reads TGTGCCAGTAGTATTCTAGGGATGAACACTGAAGCTTTCTTT. Translated, it gives CASSILGMNTEAFF.

The chain is built from TRBV4-2 and TRBJ1-2, with TRBD1 as a possible D gene (5 bases). Germline V gene data show CDR1 as LGHNA and CDR2 as YNFKEQ. The CDR3 covers 17 residues. V was shortened by 3 bases and J by 1 base, with 18 bases between the two germline ends. CDR3 in amino acids: CASSQGGGAVLNYGYTF. CDR3 in DNA: TGTGCCAGCAGCCAGGGCGGTGGGGCAGTACTTAACTATGGCTACACCTTC.

CDR3 in DNA: TGTGCCAGCAGACGACAAGCAAGGGCGGATGAAAAACTGTTTTTT. As protein: CASRRQARADEKLFF. The chain uses TRBV2 and TRBJ1-4, with D uncertain. This CDR3 has 15 residues. Germline CDR1 SNHLY, CDR2 FYNNEI. V gave up 6 bases and J gave up 6 bases, with 17 bases separating them. Filled out from reference TRBV2 and TRBJ1-4, the complete variable domain reads EPEVTQTPSHQVTQMGQEVILRCVPISNHLYFYWYRQILGQKVEFLVSFYNNEISEKSEIFDDQFSVERPDGSNFTLKIRSTKLEDSAMYFCASRRQARADEKLFFGSGTQLSVL.

The chain uses TRBV6-1 and TRBJ1-2; no clear D. Between the trimmed V and J ends, which lost 1 base and 4 bases, there was a span of 13 bases. Germline V CDR1 and CDR2: MNHNS, SASEGT. There are 15 residues in the CDR3. CDR3 coding DNA: TGTGCCAGCAGTGAAGAGGCCGGACCGAGCTATGGCTACACCTTC. This encodes CASSEEAGPSYGYTF.

The V call is TRBV5-1, the J call TRBJ2-2; the match to TRBD2 covers 8 bases. The junction had 5 bases not matched to a gene; V was cut back by 7 bases and J by 3 bases. CDR1 is SGHRS and CDR2 is YFSETQ in the germline V gene. The CDR3 covers 14 residues. The CDR3: CASGGGLDTGELFF. For the CDR3, the DNA is TGCGCCAGCGGCGGGGGGCTGGACACCGGGGAGCTGTTTTTT. The full variable domain, its missing parts supplied by reference TRBV5-1 and TRBJ2-2, is KAGVTQTPRYLIKTRGQQVTLSCSPISGHRSVSWYQQTPGQGLQFLFEYFSETQRNKGNFPGRFSGRQFSNSRSEMNVSTLELGDSALYLCASGGGLDTGELFFGEGSRLTVL.

This chain joins TRBV5-4 and TRBJ1-2; tentatively, D is TRBD1 (5 bases). This CDR3 is built from 14 residues. Trimming took 0 bases from V and 6 from J, leaving 12 bases between them. From germline, CDR1 is SGHNT and CDR2 YYREEE (reference sequence). Written as DNA, the CDR3 is TGTGCCAGCAGCTTGGAGGGCAGGGCAGATGGCTACACCTTC. Residues: CASSLEGRADGYTF.

A single count supports this clone. The V and J genes are TRBV5-1 and TRBJ1-5; D is unresolved. Germline-derived CDR1 and CDR2 are SGHRS and YFSETQ. The V end lost 2 bases, the J end lost 6 bases, and 12 bases lay between the germline ends. The CDR3 runs 14 residues. The CDR3 DNA reads as TGCGCCAGCAGCTTCGATCTTCTCTCTCAGCCCCAGCATTTT. Its protein is CASSFDLLSQPQHF.

This chain links TRBV28 with TRBJ2-3; D is unclear. Trimming took off 6 bases at V and 2 bases at J, with 9 bases between the two ends. The CDR3 extends over 13 amino acids. Looked up from germline, CDR1 is MDHEN and CDR2 is SYDVKM. The CDR3 region is CASRPPNTDTQYF. The CDR3 DNA is TGTGCCAGCAGGCCCCCGAACACAGATACGCAGTATTTT.

The chain has TRBV19 and TRBJ1-3, with D unclear. V was shortened by 10 bases and J by 0 bases, with 16 bases between the two germline ends. Germline V CDR1 and CDR2: LNHDA, SQIVND (reference sequence). This CDR3 is built from 15 residues. CDR3 in DNA: TGTGCCATATCGAGTGGCAGCTCCTCTGGAAACACCATATATTTT. Its protein is CAISSGSSSGNTIYF.

The chain employs TRBV7-9 and TRBJ2-7; D gene ambiguous. This CDR3 spans 17 amino acids. Germline lookup yields CDR1 SEHNR and CDR2 FQNEAQ (reference sequence). The germline V and J ends were trimmed by 3 bases and 0 bases, with 18 bases remaining between them. The CDR3 DNA follows: TGTGCCAGCAGCTTTGGAACTACGAATTACCTCTCCTACGAGCAGTACTTC. This codes for CASSFGTTNYLSYEQYF.